This T cell receptor (beta chain) emerged from a study of CD8 T cells in Susac syndrome. Study observations and caveats: By the study's own acknowledgment, its TCR sequencing and HLA analysis included relatively few individuals.

With regard to this clonotype: Antigen specificity is unknown.

When the RNA was reverse transcribed, random hexamers were used with an input of about 0.5 to 1 ug. One entry per CDR3 protein, called by TCRdb with MiXCR from the immunoSEQ multiplex PCR reads. In the table there are 100,000 to 150,000 distinct CDR3 sequences, approximately 93% of which are singletons. V was clipped by 2 bases and J by 5 bases, with 11 bases between them. Looked up from germline, CDR1 is SGHAT and CDR2 is FQNNGV. The CDR3 sequence is 14 residues long. Sequenced sample: CD8+ T cells from PBMCs. The receptor's source is a human donor with multiple sclerosis. V is TRBV11-2 and J is TRBJ2-3; no clear D gene. This CDR3 is CASSLTGLGDTQYF. For the CDR3, the DNA is TGTGCCAGCAGCTTAACGGGCCTGGGAGATACGCAGTATTTT.